This T cell receptor (beta chain) was sequenced during a study of cytomegalovirus exposure and HLA in healthy donors. Looking at the study overall: The study placed approximately 78% of its approximately 430 genotyped donors in the Caucasian-associated ancestry cluster. Study-level findings and limits: The listing of 150 or so TCR beta chains classed them as cytomegalovirus-associated.

The V gene's germline CDR1 is KGHSH and CDR2 LQKENI. CDR3 length equals 16 residues. V gave up 3 bases and J gave up 2 bases, with 15 bases separating them. PCR used 60 Vbeta primers and 13 Jbeta primers. The data were produced by immunoSEQ multiplex PCR, yet TCRdb's version contains in-frame clones alone and is incomplete. The sample lists 85,000 to 120,000 clones, just over 70% occurring once. Regarding this clone: Its specificity is not known.

The clonotype originates from a boy aged 5-17 years in good health and CMV-seronegative. The gene calls are TRBV18 and TRBJ2-3, with D perhaps TRBD1 (5 bases). Sample: PBMCs. This CDR3 reads CASSPDRRVITDTQYF. CDR3 coding DNA: TGTGCCAGCTCACCGGATCGCAGGGTGATCACAGATACGCAGTATTTT.